This TCR beta chain was obtained from a study of OX40 agonist ivuxolimab in advanced cancers. Regarding the complete study: Ivuxolimab, which targeted the costimulatory receptor OX40 (CD134), was an agonistic, fully human IgG2 monoclonal antibody. Intravenous ivuxolimab was administered to patients every 2 weeks at six dose levels: 0.01, 0.1, 0.3, 1.5, 3 and 10 mg/kg. Of the roughly 52 patients in dose escalation, 19 had hepatocellular carcinoma, roughly 15 had melanoma, 9 had renal cell carcinoma and 9 had head and neck cancer. In the dose-escalation cohort, approximately 82% of patients were male, and the mean age was 60 years with a range of about 20 to 80. Prior anti-PD-1, anti-PD-L1 or anti-CTLA-4 therapy was permitted, and checkpoint inhibitors had been received by under 50% of dose-escalation patients. Partial responses occurred in three dose-escalation patients, of whom one had hepatocellular carcinoma and two had cutaneous melanoma. Peripheral TCRbeta sequencing aimed to test whether ivuxolimab altered TCR sequence diversity and caused clonal T-cell expansion. The paper reports the monotherapy dose-escalation portion (N = 52 patients) of the phase I ivuxolimab trial. The paper as a whole reports these results and caveats: The antigen specificity of the peripheral T cells that underwent clonal expansion was not determined. On average, CD8+ T cells showed more expanded clones than CD4+ T cells after ivuxolimab. Low levels of normalized T-cell clonal expansion were also seen in some patients who did not respond. In the 0.1-3.0 mg/kg groups, partial responders had among the lowest normalized peripheral clonal expansion, particularly in CD8+ T cells. Clonal expansion of both CD4+ and CD8+ blood T cells was observed from baseline to week 6 at doses 0.1 to 3.0 mg/kg.

Patients with autoimmune disease history or receiving systemic immunosuppression were excluded from the trial. Peripheral blood for TCR sequencing was collected from all dose cohorts at baseline, on cycle 4 day 1, and on cycle 7 day 1. Samples were obtained from an open-label, multicenter, first-in-human phase I dose-escalation trial of ivuxolimab. Adults with locally advanced or metastatic melanoma, renal cell carcinoma, hepatocellular carcinoma or head and neck squamous cell carcinoma were enrolled in the trial. Before TCR sequencing, CD4+ T cells and CD8+ T cells were sorted from peripheral blood as separate populations. The count of this clone is one. Its antigen is unknown. Per-base quality was not reported, and no clone a single base away is much larger than it. CDR1 and CDR2 are read off the germline V gene (reference sequence) as LNHDA and SQIVND. There are 12 amino acids in the CDR3, from cysteine to phenylalanine inclusive. CDR3 DNA only is kept here, 36 bases in frame from base 1. V loses 5 bases of germline sequence and J loses 4 bases, and the interval between the two ends is 6 bases.

To sequence the TCRbeta CDR3 region, genomic DNA was isolated from the sorted cells. TCRbeta CDR3 regions were sequenced using the immunoSEQ Assay. Sourced from immuneACCESS, this table was stored by TCRdb with only in-frame sequences that have V and J called. A share of the clones is absent; for the studies checked, an unresolved V gene accounts for under half, and the remainder has no known explanation. This sample lists tens of thousands of clones; roughly 80% were detected once. The ten biggest clones cover around 1.1% of the sample. This TCR came from an adult with an advanced solid tumor such as melanoma, head and neck, liver or kidney cancer. The rearranged segments are TRBV19 and TRBJ1-5; no D gene call is confident. Sequencing used CD4+ or CD8+ T cells sorted from blood, obtained in a trial of the OX40 agonist ivuxolimab. The nucleotide sequence reads TGTGCCAGTAGTGGCGTTAATCAGCCCCAGCATTTT. Translated, this is CASSGVNQPQHF.